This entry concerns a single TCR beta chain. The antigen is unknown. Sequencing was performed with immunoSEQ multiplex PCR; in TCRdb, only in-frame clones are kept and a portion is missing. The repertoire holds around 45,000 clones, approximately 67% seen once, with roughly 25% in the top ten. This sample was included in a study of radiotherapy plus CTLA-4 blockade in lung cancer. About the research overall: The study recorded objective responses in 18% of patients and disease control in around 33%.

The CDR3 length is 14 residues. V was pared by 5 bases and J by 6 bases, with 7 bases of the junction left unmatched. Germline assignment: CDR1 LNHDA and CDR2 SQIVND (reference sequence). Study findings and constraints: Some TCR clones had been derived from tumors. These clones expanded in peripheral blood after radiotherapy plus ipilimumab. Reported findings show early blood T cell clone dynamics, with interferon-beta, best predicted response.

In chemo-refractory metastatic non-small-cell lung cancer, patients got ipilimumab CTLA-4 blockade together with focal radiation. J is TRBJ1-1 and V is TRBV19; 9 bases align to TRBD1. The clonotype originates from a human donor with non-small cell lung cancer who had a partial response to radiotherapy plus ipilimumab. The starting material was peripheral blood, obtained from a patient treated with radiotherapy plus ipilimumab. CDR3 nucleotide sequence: TGTGCCAGTAGTTCGCTACAGGGGGCTCCTGAAGCTTTCTTT. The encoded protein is CASSSLQGAPEAFF.